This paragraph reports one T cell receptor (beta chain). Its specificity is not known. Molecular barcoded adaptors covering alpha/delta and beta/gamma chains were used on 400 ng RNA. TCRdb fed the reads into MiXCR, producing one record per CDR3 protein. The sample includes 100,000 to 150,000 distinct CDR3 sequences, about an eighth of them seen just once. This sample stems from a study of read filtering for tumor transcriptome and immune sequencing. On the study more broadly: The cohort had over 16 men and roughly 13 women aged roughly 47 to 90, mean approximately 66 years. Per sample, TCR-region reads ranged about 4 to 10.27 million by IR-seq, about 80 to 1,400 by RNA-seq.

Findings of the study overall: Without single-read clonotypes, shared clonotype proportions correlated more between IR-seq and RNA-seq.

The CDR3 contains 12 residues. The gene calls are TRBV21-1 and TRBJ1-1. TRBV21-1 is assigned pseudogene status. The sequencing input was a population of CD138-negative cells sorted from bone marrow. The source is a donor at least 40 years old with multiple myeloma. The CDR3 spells CASSKRTSEAFF. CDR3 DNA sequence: TGTGCCAGCAGCAAAAGAACGTCAGAAGCTTTCTTT.